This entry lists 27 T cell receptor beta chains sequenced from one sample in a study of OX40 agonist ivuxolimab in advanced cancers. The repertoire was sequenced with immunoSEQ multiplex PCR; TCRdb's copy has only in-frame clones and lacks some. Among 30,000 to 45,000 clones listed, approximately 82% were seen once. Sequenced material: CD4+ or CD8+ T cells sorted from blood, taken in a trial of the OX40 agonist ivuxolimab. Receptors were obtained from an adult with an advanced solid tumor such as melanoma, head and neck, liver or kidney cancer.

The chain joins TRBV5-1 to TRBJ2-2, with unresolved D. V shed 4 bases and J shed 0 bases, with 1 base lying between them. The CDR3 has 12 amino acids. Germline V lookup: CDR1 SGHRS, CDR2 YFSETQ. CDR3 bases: TGCGCCAGCAGCACGAACACCGGGGAGCTGTTTTTT. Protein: CASSTNTGELFF. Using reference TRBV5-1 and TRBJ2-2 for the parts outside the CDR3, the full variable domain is KAGVTQTPRYLIKTRGQQVTLSCSPISGHRSVSWYQQTPGQGLQFLFEYFSETQRNKGNFPGRFSGRQFSNSRSEMNVSTLELGDSALYLCASSTNTGELFFGEGSRLTVL.

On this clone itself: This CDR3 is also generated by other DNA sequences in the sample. DNA for the CDR3: TGTGCCAGCAGTGCAGAATCCTACAATGAGCAGTTCTTC. Translating it yields CASSAESYNEQFF. This chain joins TRBV2 and TRBJ2-1; D not resolved. V lost 4 bases, J lost 1 base, and 5 bases lay in between. Germline values: CDR1 SNHLY, CDR2 FYNNEI. CDR3 size: 13 residues.

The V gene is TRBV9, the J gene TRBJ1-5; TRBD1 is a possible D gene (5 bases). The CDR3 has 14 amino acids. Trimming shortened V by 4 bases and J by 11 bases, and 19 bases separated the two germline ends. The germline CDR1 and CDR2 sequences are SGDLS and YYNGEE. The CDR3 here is CASSLGQEGRSQHF. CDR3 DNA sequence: TGTGCCAGCAGCCTGGGGCAGGAGGGACGGTCCCAGCATTTT.

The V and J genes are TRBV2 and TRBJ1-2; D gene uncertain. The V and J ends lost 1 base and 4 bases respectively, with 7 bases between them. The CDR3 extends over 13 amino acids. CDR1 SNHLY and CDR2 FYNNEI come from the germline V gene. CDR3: CASSEGQFYGYTF. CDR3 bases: TGTGCCAGCAGTGAAGGGCAGTTCTATGGCTACACCTTC.

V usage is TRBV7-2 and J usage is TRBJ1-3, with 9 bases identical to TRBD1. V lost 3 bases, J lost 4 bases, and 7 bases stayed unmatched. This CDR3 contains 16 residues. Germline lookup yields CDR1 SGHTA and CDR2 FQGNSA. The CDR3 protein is CASSFRGQGLGNTIYF. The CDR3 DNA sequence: TGTGCCAGCAGCTTTCGAGGACAGGGGTTAGGAAACACCATATATTTT.

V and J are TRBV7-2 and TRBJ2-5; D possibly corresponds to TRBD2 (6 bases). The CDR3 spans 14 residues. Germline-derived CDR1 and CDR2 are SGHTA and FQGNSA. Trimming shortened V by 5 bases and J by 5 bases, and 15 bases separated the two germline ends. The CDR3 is CASSHRTMGETQYF. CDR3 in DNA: TGTGCCAGCAGCCACCGGACTATGGGGGAGACCCAGTACTTC.

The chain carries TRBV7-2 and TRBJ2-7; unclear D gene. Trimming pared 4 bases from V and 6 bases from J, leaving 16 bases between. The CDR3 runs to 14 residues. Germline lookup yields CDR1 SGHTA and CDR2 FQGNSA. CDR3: CASSSNGQLGEQYF. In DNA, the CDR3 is TGTGCCAGCAGCTCTAACGGGCAGTTGGGCGAGCAGTACTTC.

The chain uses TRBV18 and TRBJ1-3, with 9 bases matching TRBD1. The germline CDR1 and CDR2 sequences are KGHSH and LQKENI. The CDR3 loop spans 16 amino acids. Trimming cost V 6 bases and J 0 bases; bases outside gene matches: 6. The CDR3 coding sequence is TGTGCCAGCTCCTACGAGACAGGGGGCTCTGGAAACACCATATATTTT. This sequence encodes CASSYETGGSGNTIYF.

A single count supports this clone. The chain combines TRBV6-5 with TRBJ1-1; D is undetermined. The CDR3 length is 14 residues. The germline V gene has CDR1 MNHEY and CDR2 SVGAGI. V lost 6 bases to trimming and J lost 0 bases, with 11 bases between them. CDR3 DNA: TGTGCCAGCAGCCCTTCTACTTTGAACACTGAAGCTTTCTTT. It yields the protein CASSPSTLNTEAFF.

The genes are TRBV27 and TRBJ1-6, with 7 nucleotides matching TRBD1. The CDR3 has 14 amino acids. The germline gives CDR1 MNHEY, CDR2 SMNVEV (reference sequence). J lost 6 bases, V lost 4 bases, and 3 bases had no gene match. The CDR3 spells CASSWSGGNSPLHF. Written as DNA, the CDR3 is TGTGCCAGCAGTTGGTCAGGGGGTAATTCACCCCTCCACTTT.

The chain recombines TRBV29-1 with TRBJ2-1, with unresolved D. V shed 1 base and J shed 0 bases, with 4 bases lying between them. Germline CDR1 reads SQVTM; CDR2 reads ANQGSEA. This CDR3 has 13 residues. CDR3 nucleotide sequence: TGCAGCGTTGAAGGAGTCTCCTACAATGAGCAGTTCTTC. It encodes CSVEGVSYNEQFF.

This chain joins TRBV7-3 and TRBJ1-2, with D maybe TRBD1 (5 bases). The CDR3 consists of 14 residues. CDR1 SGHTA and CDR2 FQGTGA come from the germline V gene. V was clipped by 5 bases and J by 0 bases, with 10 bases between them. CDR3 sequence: CASSPDRTNYGYTF. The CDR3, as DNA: TGTGCCAGCAGCCCCGACAGAACTAACTATGGCTACACCTTC.

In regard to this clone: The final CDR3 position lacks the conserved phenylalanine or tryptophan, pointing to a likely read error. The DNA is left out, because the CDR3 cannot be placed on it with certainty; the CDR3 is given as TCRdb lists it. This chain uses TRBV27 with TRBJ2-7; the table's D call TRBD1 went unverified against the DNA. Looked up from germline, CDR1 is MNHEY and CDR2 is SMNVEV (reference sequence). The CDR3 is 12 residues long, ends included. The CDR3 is CASSFSTGAYGA.

The CDR3 nucleotides read TGTGCCTGGACCAGACAGGGGGGGGGTCAGCCCCAGCATTTT. The encoded protein is CAWTRQGGGQPQHF. The genes are TRBV30 and TRBJ1-5; TRBD1 agrees at 9 bases. The germline gives CDR1 GTSNPN, CDR2 SVGIG (reference sequence). V trimming: 4 bases; J trimming: 6 bases; junction bases outside the gene matches: 7. This CDR3 region has 14 residues.

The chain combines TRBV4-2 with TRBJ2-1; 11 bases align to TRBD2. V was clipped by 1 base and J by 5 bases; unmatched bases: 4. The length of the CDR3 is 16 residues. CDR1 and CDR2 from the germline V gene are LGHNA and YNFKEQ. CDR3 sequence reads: CASSQVGLAADNEQFF. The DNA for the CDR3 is TGTGCCAGCAGCCAAGTGGGACTAGCGGCGGACAATGAGCAGTTCTTC.

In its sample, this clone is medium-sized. The CDR3 reads CASTRPGSSYEQYF. The CDR3 nucleotides are TGTGCCAGCACCCGCCCCGGAAGCTCCTACGAGCAGTACTTC. The chain is built from TRBV28 and TRBJ2-7; D call uncertain. Germline CDR1 is MDHEN and CDR2 is SYDVKM. V was clipped by 7 bases and J by 0 bases, with 13 bases between them. The CDR3 spans 14 residues.

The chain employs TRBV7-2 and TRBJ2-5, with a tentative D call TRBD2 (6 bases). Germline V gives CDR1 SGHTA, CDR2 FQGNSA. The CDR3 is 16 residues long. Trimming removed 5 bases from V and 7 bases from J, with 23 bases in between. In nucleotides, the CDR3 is TGTGCCAGCAGCCCCCTGTCCGGTGGGGGGAGAGCGACCCAGTACTTC. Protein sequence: CASSPLSGGGRATQYF.

The CDR3 nucleotides are TGTGCCAGCAGCTTAGTGGGGACTCAAAATTCACCCCTCCACTTT. Translation gives CASSLVGTQNSPLHF. The chain carries TRBV7-9 and TRBJ1-6, with a weak D call TRBD1 (5 bases). Per germline, CDR1 SEHNR and CDR2 FQNEAQ (reference sequence). V lost 1 base and J 7 bases, leaving 11 bases between the germline ends. This CDR3 is built from 15 residues.

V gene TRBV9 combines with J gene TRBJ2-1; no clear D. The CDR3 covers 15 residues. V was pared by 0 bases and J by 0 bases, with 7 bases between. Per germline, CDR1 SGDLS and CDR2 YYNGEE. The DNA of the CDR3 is TGTGCCAGCAGCGTAGAACCGAACTCCTACAATGAGCAGTTCTTC. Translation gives CASSVEPNSYNEQFF.

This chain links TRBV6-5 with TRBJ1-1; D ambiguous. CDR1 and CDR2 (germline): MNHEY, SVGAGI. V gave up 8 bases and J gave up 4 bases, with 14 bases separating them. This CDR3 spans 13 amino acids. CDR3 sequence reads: CASRSGWGTEAFF. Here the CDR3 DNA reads TGTGCCAGCCGTTCAGGATGGGGCACTGAAGCTTTCTTT.

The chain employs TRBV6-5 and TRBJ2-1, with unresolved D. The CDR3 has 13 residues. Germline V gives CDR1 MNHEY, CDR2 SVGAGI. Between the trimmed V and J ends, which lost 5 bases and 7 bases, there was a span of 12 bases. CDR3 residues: CASSDPWRNEQFF. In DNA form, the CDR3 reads TGTGCCAGCAGTGACCCGTGGCGGAATGAGCAGTTCTTC.

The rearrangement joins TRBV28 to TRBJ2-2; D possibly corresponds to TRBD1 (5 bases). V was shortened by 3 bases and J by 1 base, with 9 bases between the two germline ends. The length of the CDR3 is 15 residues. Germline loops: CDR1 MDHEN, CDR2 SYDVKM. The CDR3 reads CASSLLQGNTGELFF. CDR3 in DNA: TGTGCCAGCAGTTTGCTGCAGGGGAACACCGGGGAGCTGTTTTTT.

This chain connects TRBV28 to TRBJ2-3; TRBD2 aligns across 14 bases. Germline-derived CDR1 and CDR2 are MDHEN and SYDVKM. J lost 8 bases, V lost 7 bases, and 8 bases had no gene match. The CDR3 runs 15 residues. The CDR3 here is CASTLRGLAGVTQYF. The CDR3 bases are TGTGCCAGCACCCTAAGGGGACTAGCGGGAGTTACGCAGTATTTT.

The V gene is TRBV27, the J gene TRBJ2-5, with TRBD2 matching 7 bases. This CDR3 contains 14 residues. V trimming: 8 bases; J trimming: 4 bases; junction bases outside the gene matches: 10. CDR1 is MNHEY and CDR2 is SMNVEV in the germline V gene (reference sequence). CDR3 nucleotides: TGTGCCAGCGGCGACGGGGGGTACGGAGAGACCCAGTACTTC. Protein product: CASGDGGYGETQYF.

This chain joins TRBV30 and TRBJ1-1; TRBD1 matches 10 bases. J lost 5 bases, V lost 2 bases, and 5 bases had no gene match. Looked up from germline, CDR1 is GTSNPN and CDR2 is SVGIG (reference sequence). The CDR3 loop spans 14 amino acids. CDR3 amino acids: CAWSRDRGRTEAFF. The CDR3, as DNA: TGTGCCTGGAGTCGCGACAGGGGGCGAACTGAAGCTTTCTTT.

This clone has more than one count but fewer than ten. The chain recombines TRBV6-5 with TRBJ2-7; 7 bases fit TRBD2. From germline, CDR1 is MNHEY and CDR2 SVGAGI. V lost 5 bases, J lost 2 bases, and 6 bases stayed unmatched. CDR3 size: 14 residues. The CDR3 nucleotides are TGTGCCAGCAGTAAGGCGGGAGCGACCTACGAGCAGTACTTC. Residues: CASSKAGATYEQYF.

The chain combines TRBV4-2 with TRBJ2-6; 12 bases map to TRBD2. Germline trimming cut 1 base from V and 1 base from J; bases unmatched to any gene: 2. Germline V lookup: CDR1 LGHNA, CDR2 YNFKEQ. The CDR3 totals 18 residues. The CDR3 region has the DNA TGTGCCAGCAGCCAAGGAACTAGCGGGAGGTCTGGGGCCAACGTCCTGACTTTC. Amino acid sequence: CASSQGTSGRSGANVLTF.